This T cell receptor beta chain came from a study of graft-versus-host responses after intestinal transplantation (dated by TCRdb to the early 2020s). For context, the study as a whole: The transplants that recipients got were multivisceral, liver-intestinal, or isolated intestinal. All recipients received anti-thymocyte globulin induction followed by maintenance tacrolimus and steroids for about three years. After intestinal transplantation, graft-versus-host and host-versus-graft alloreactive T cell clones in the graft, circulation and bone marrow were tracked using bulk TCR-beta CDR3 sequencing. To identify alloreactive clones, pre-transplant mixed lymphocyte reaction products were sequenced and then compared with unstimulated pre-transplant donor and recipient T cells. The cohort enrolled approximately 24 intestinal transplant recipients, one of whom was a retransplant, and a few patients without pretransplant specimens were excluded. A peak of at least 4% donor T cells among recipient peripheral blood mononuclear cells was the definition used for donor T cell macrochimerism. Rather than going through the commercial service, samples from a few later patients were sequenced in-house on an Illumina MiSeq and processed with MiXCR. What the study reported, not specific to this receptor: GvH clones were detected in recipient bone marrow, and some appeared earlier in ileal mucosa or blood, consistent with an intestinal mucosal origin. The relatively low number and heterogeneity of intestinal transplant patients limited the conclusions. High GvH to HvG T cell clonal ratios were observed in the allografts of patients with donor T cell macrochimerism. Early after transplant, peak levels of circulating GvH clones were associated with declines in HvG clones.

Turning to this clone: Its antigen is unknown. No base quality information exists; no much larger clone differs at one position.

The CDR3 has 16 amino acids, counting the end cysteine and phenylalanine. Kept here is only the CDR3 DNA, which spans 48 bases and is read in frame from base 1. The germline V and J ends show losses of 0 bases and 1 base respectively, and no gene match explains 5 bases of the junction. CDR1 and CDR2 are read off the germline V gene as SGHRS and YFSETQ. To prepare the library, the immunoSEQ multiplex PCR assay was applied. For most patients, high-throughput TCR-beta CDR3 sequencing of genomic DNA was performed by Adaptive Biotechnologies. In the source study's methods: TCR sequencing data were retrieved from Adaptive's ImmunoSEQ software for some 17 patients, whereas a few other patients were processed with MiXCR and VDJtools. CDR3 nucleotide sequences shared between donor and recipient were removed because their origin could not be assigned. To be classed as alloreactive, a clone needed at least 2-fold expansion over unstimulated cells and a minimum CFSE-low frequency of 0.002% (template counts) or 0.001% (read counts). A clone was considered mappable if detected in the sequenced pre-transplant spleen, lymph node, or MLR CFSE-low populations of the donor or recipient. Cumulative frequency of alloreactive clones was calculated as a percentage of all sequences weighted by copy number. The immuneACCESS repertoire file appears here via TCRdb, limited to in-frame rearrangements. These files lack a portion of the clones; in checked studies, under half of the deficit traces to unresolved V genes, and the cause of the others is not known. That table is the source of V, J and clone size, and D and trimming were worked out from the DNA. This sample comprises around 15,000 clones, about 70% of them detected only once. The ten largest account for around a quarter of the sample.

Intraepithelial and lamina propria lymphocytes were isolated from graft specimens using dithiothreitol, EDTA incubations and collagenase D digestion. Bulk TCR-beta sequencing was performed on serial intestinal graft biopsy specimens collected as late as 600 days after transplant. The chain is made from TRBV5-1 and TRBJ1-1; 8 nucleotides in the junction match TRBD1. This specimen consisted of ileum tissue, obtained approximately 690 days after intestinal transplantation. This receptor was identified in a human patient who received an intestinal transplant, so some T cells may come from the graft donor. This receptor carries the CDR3 CASSLASGTGNTEAFF. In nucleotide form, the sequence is TGCGCCAGCAGCTTGGCTTCCGGGACAGGGAACACTGAAGCTTTCTTT.